The 32 T cell receptor beta chains reported below all come from one sample, sequenced in a study of blood T cell repertoires in COVID-19 (dated by TCRdb to 2018 to 2020). Libraries came from the immunoSEQ multiplex PCR assay. TCRdb limited this immuneACCESS table to in-frame rearrangements with V and J called. A share of clones is missing; checked studies link under half to unresolved V genes, and the rest is unexplained. The table for this sample lists 250,000 to 300,000 clones; around nine tenths of them were counted only once. The ten largest clonotypes hold less than 15% of the sample. Sequenced: peripheral blood. These receptors were taken from a woman in her seventies with COVID-19, enrolled during active disease.

This clone was observed a handful of times. The chain combines TRBV15 with TRBJ1-2, with D perhaps TRBD1 (5 bases). Germline V gene lookup returns CDR1 LNHNV and CDR2 YYDKDF (reference sequence). Between the trimmed V and J ends, which lost 1 base and 2 bases, there was a span of 11 bases. CDR3 length: 15 residues. DNA for the CDR3: TGTGCCACCAGCAGAGGTCGCCAGGGAAACTATGGCTACACCTTC. It is translated as CATSRGRQGNYGYTF.

The chain employs TRBV12-5 and TRBJ1-5, with 8 bases fitting TRBD1. CDR1 LGHNT and CDR2 FRNRAP come from the germline V gene. This CDR3 region has 18 residues. Losses at the gene ends were 0 bases for V and 4 bases for J; bases not matched to a gene: 11. The CDR3: CASGLVIVGRGHNQPQHF. DNA for the CDR3: TGTGCTAGTGGTTTGGTAATAGTCGGCAGGGGGCATAATCAGCCCCAGCATTTT.

This chain links TRBV28 with TRBJ2-3; D might be TRBD2 (5 bases). This CDR3 is 17 amino acids long. From germline, CDR1 is MDHEN and CDR2 SYDVKM. The V and J ends lost 6 bases and 3 bases respectively, with 22 bases between them. CDR3 DNA sequence: TGTGCCAGCAGCTCCCTCCGGGGAGCTGTCGGGACAGATACGCAGTATTTT. Translation: CASSSLRGAVGTDTQYF.

CDR3 nucleotides: TGTGCCAGCAAGTCCGGGACAGGTAATCAGCCCCAGCATTTT. Translated: CASKSGTGNQPQHF. This chain connects TRBV28 to TRBJ1-5, with 8 bases lining up with TRBD1. J gave up 4 bases and V 7 bases, and 6 bases lay outside the gene matches. CDR3 length: 14 residues. In germline, CDR1 is MDHEN, CDR2 SYDVKM.

This clone has only one observation. V and J are TRBV7-2 and TRBJ2-1; D may be TRBD1 (6 bases). Germline V gene sequence: CDR1 SGHTA, CDR2 FQGNSA. The germline V and J ends were trimmed by 5 bases and 0 bases, with 8 bases remaining between them. This CDR3 has 14 residues. CDR3 DNA: TGTGCCAGCAGCCTCAGGGGCTCCTACAATGAGCAGTTCTTC. This translates into CASSLRGSYNEQFF.

The V call is TRBV15, the J call TRBJ1-4; D unresolved. From germline, CDR1 is LNHNV and CDR2 YYDKDF (reference sequence). The CDR3 length is 16 residues. Deletions cut 0 bases from V and 0 bases from J, with 8 bases between. The CDR3 coding sequence is TGTGCCACCAGCAGAGATAAATATTCAACTAATGAAAAACTGTTTTTT. Its translation is CATSRDKYSTNEKLFF.

The sample holds one count of this clone. V is TRBV18 and J is TRBJ1-4, with 10 bases identical to TRBD1. J was trimmed by 5 bases and V by 3 bases; bases with no gene match: 6. The CDR3 consists of 16 residues. The germline gives CDR1 KGHSH, CDR2 LQKENI. The CDR3 here is CASSPRQGATNEKLFF. The CDR3 DNA sequence: TGTGCCAGCTCACCCCGACAGGGGGCGACAAATGAAAAACTGTTTTTT. Using reference TRBV18 and TRBJ1-4 for the parts outside the CDR3, the full variable domain is NAGVMQNPRHLVRRRGQEARLRCSPMKGHSHVYWYRQLPEEGLKFMVYLQKENIIDESGMPKERFSAEFPKEGPSILRIQQVVRGDSAAYFCASSPRQGATNEKLFFGSGTQLSVL.

Only one count was recorded for this clone. The germline gene is not matched at one end of the junction; a read error may be the cause. The chain links TRBV30 to TRBJ2-5, with D perhaps TRBD2 (6 bases). CDR1 is GTSNPN, CDR2 SVGIG, per germline (reference sequence). The CDR3 consists of 12 residues. CDR3 region: CAWRGGGEIQYF. DNA of the CDR3: TGTGCCTGGAGGGGAGGAGGGGAGATCCAGTACTTC.

CDR3 in amino acids: CASSQWKGWDTEAFF. CDR3 sequence (DNA): TGTGCCAGCAGCCAATGGAAGGGGTGGGACACTGAAGCTTTCTTT. This chain links TRBV14 with TRBJ1-1; tentative D call: TRBD1 (5 bases). CDR3 length: 15 residues. The V and J ends lost 2 bases and 3 bases respectively, with 13 bases between them. Germline CDR1 and CDR2: SGHDN and FVKESK.

The V and J genes are TRBV6-5 and TRBJ2-7, with 9 bases that match TRBD1. The CDR3 is 14 amino acids. With V trimmed by 6 bases and J by 5 bases, 8 bases remained unmatched. CDR1 is MNHEY and CDR2 is SVGAGI in the germline V gene. The CDR3 DNA reads TGTGCCAGCAGATCGGGACAGGGAAGGGACGAGCAGTACTTC. It specifies CASRSGQGRDEQYF.

This clone was seen only once. V gene TRBV28 combines with J gene TRBJ2-7; D remains unclear. Germline values: CDR1 MDHEN, CDR2 SYDVKM. V lost 2 bases to trimming and J lost 3 bases, with 14 bases between them. This CDR3 is built from 15 residues. CDR3 nucleotide sequence: TGTGCCAGCAGTTTAACACGGGTCCTCGACTACGAGCAGTACTTC. Its translation is CASSLTRVLDYEQYF.

The chain combines TRBV13 with TRBJ1-2; D is perhaps TRBD1 (5 bases). CDR1 and CDR2 (germline): PRHDT, FYEKMQ (reference sequence). Between the trimmed V and J ends, which lost 0 bases and 4 bases, there was a span of 12 bases. There are 15 residues in the CDR3. CDR3 amino acids: CASSLGRGTFYGYTF. The CDR3 DNA follows: TGTGCCAGCAGCTTAGGCCGGGGGACCTTCTATGGCTACACCTTC.

The table lists this clone with a count of one. The CDR3 sequence: CASSKDRTVTNEKLFF. The CDR3 DNA sequence: TGTGCCAGCAGCAAAGACCGGACAGTAACTAATGAAAAACTGTTTTTT. V and J are TRBV21-1 and TRBJ1-4; the table's D gene call, TRBD1, was not cross checked with the DNA. TRBV21-1 corresponds to a pseudogene. This CDR3 region has 16 residues.

This clone appeared a few times. The chain joins TRBV30 to TRBJ2-1, with TRBD1 matching over 11 bases. The CDR3 contains 13 residues. The germline CDR1 and CDR2 sequences are GTSNPN and SVGIG (reference sequence). Germline trimming cut 4 bases from V and 8 bases from J; bases unmatched to any gene: 4. In DNA, the CDR3 is TGTGCCTGGAACCTGGGACAGGGGGATGAGCAGTTCTTC. Residues: CAWNLGQGDEQFF.

V is TRBV11-3 and J is TRBJ2-1; 14 positions agree with TRBD2. Looked up from germline, CDR1 is SGHNT and CDR2 is YENEEA. This CDR3 spans 16 amino acids. Losses at the gene ends were 4 bases for V and 5 bases for J; bases not matched to a gene: 4. CDR3 protein: CASSWGLAGENNEQFF. The CDR3 nucleotides read TGTGCCAGCAGCTGGGGACTAGCGGGGGAAAACAATGAGCAGTTCTTC.

The chain carries TRBV5-8 and TRBJ1-2, with no clear D. Germline values: CDR1 SGHTS, CDR2 YDEGEE. This CDR3 is built from 16 residues. Trimming pared 4 bases from V and 3 bases from J, leaving 19 bases between. CDR3 DNA: TGTGCCAGCAGCCCAAGCTTGCGGGGAGGTTACTATGGCTACACCTTC. Its translation: CASSPSLRGGYYGYTF.

The chain recombines TRBV19 with TRBJ2-7; 11 bases align to TRBD2. Germline CDR1 and CDR2: LNHDA and SQIVND (reference sequence). The CDR3 runs to 15 residues. With 6 bases clipped from V and 2 bases from J, the junction kept 6 bases outside the gene matches. CDR3 amino acids: CASSASGGPAYEQYF. The CDR3 DNA sequence: TGTGCCAGTAGCGCTAGCGGGGGGCCTGCCTACGAGCAGTACTTC.

The chain has TRBV19 and TRBJ2-3; 8 nucleotides line up with TRBD1. Germline CDR1 LNHDA, CDR2 SQIVND (reference sequence). The junction had 7 bases not matched to a gene; V was cut back by 5 bases and J by 0 bases. The CDR3 is 16 residues long. The CDR3 nucleotides are TGTGCCAGTAGTGGGGACCGGGACAGGAGCACAGATACGCAGTATTTT. Protein sequence: CASSGDRDRSTDTQYF.

The chain recombines TRBV5-1 with TRBJ2-2, with D perhaps TRBD1 (6 bases). V gave up 4 bases and J gave up 0 bases, with 13 bases separating them. The CDR3 spans 16 residues. CDR1 is SGHRS and CDR2 is YFSETQ in the germline V gene. The CDR3 region is CASSTTGTPNTGELFF. The CDR3 nucleotides are TGCGCCAGCAGCACAACCGGGACACCGAACACCGGGGAGCTGTTTTTT.

The chain carries TRBV5-1 and TRBJ1-6; 7 bases line up with TRBD1. The ends lost 0 bases at V and 7 bases at J; junction bases unmatched: 10. Germline assignment: CDR1 SGHRS and CDR2 YFSETQ. The CDR3 has 17 amino acids. The CDR3 reads CASSLATGAGGNSPLHF. DNA for the CDR3: TGCGCCAGCAGCTTGGCCACGGGGGCAGGGGGAAATTCACCCCTCCACTTT.

This clone has only one observation. The rearrangement uses TRBV5-1 and TRBJ1-6, with no clear D. Germline CDR1 and CDR2: SGHRS and YFSETQ. The CDR3 has 16 residues. Trimming removed 1 base from V and 4 bases from J, with 12 bases in between. The CDR3 loop is CASSLSTTSYNSPLHF. CDR3 DNA: TGCGCCAGCAGCTTGTCGACGACATCTTATAATTCACCCCTCCACTTT.

The chain is built from TRBV24-1 and TRBJ2-1; no firm D call. Between the trimmed V and J ends, which lost 3 bases and 1 base, there was a span of 9 bases. CDR3 size: 15 residues. Germline V gives CDR1 KGHDR, CDR2 SFDVKD. CDR3 DNA sequence: TGTGCCACCAGTGATCACCAGGATTCCTACAATGAGCAGTTCTTC. Translated: CATSDHQDSYNEQFF.

V and J are TRBV5-8 and TRBJ2-1; TRBD1 matches 11 bases. Germline lookup yields CDR1 SGHTS and CDR2 YDEGEE. This CDR3 contains 13 residues. With V trimmed by 5 bases and J by 9 bases, 4 bases remained unmatched. The CDR3, as DNA: TGTGCCAGCAGGGACAGGGGGCGCGGTGAGCAGTTCTTC. It yields the protein CASRDRGRGEQFF.

The genes are TRBV7-2 and TRBJ1-1, with 9 bases identical to TRBD1. Germline assignment: CDR1 SGHTA and CDR2 FQGNSA. This CDR3 is 17 amino acids long. J lost 0 bases, V lost 5 bases, and 10 bases had no gene match. CDR3: CASSGGQGRSMNTEAFF. The CDR3 DNA reads as TGTGCCAGCAGCGGTGGACAGGGGCGCTCCATGAACACTGAAGCTTTCTTT.

The J gene is TRBJ2-5, the V gene TRBV6-2 or TRBV6-3; weak D call: TRBD2 (6 bases). Between the trimmed V and J ends, which lost 6 bases and 4 bases, there was a span of 18 bases. The CDR3 has 15 amino acids. The germline V gene has CDR1 MNHEY and CDR2 SVGEGT. CDR3: CASSRHLLGGETQYF. Written as DNA, the CDR3 is TGTGCCAGCAGCAGACATCTCCTGGGGGGAGAGACCCAGTACTTC.

The chain combines TRBV24-1 with TRBJ1-2; 8 bases are a match to TRBD1. The CDR3 is 12 amino acids. Trimming at V came to 9 bases and at J to 3 bases, leaving 2 bases not matched to a gene. The germline V gene has CDR1 KGHDR and CDR2 SFDVKD. CDR3 coding DNA: TGTGCCACCGGACAGGGTGACTATGGCTACACCTTC. Translated: CATGQGDYGYTF.

The V gene is TRBV7-2, the J gene TRBJ1-3, with 9 bases identical to TRBD1. Germline-derived CDR1 and CDR2 are SGHTA and FQGNSA. V was clipped by 5 bases and J by 4 bases; unmatched bases: 6. This CDR3 is 15 amino acids long. CDR3 bases: TGTGCCAGCAGCCACCGGGACAGGGAAGGAAACACCATATATTTT. Translated, it gives CASSHRDREGNTIYF. Combining the CDR3 with reference TRBV7-2 and TRBJ1-3 gives the whole variable domain GAGVSQSPSNKVTEKGKDVELRCDPISGHTALYWYRQSLGQGLEFLIYFQGNSAPDKSGLPSDRFSAERTGGSVSTLTIQRTQQEDSAVYLCASSHRDREGNTIYFGEGSWLTVV.

This clone occurred a few times. The CDR3 loop is CASSLQGEDGYTF. For the CDR3, the DNA is TGTGCCAGCAGTCTACAGGGCGAGGATGGCTACACCTTC. The chain recombines TRBV6-5 with TRBJ1-2; the D gene is possibly TRBD1 (6 bases). Trimming shortened V by 5 bases and J by 6 bases, and 13 bases separated the two germline ends. This CDR3 region has 13 residues. Germline V gene data show CDR1 as MNHEY and CDR2 as SVGAGI.

V is TRBV27 and J is TRBJ2-5; 10 nucleotides match TRBD2. This CDR3 has 13 residues. V was clipped by 10 bases and J by 3 bases; unmatched bases: 5. Germline V CDR1 and CDR2: MNHEY, SMNVEV (reference sequence). This chain's CDR3 is CANKLAGKETQYF. DNA for the CDR3: TGTGCCAACAAACTAGCGGGGAAAGAGACCCAGTACTTC.

J is TRBJ2-3 and V is TRBV4-1, with TRBD2 identical over 9 bases. Germline CDR1 MGHRA, CDR2 YSYEKL. V trimming: 2 bases; J trimming: 4 bases; junction bases outside the gene matches: 4. This CDR3 is 15 amino acids long. CDR3 in DNA: TGCGCCAGCAGCCAACCTAGCGGGGCGGCAGATACGCAGTATTTT. Amino acid sequence: CASSQPSGAADTQYF.

V is TRBV18 and J is TRBJ2-7, with D possibly being TRBD1 (6 bases). Germline values: CDR1 KGHSH, CDR2 LQKENI. V was trimmed by 0 bases and J by 3 bases, leaving 9 bases between them. CDR3 length: 14 residues. The CDR3 loop reads CASSPPIRGYEQYF. The CDR3 DNA reads TGTGCCAGCTCACCACCGATCAGGGGCTACGAGCAGTACTTC.

The chain combines TRBV3-1 (or the pseudogene TRBV3-2) with TRBJ2-4, with a weak D call TRBD2 (6 bases). V gave up 0 bases and J gave up 0 bases, with 9 bases separating them. The CDR3 loop spans 16 amino acids. Looked up from germline, CDR1 is LGHDT and CDR2 is YNNKEL (reference sequence). CDR3 DNA: TGTGCCAGCAGCCAAGAAGGCGGGGTAGCCAAAAACATTCAGTACTTC. It codes for CASSQEGGVAKNIQYF.